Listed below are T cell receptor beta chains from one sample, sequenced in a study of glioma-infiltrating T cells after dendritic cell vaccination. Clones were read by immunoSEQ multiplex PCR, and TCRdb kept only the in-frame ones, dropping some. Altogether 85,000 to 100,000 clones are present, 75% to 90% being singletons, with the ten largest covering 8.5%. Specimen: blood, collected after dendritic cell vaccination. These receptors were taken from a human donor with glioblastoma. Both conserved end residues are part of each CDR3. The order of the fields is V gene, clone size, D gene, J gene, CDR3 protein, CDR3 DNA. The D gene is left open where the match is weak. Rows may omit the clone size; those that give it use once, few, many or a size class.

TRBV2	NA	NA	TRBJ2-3	CASSDAWEGVDTQYF	TGTGCCAGCAGTGACGCTTGGGAGGGGGTGGATACGCAGTATTTT
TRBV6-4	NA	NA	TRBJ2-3	CASSDSRGGDTQYF	TGTGCCAGCAGTGACTCGAGGGGGGGAGATACGCAGTATTTT
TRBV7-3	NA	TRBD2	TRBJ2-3	CASSLVSPPLAGAEGTDTQYF	TGTGCCAGCAGCTTAGTTTCCCCCCCCCTAGCGGGAGCGGAGGGCACAGATACGCAGTATTTT
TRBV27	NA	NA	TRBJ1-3	CASSFTSGNTIYF	TGTGCCAGCAGTTTTACATCTGGAAACACCATATATTTT
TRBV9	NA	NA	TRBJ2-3	CASSGGQFSTDTQYF	TGTGCCAGCAGCGGAGGACAGTTTAGCACAGATACGCAGTATTTT
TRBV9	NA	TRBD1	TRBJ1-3	CASSRDSRVSGNTIYF	TGTGCCAGCAGTCGGGACAGTAGAGTCTCTGGAAACACCATATATTTT
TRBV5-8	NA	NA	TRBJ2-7	CASSSPGVPYEQYF	TGTGCCAGCAGCTCCCCAGGGGTACCCTACGAGCAGTACTTC
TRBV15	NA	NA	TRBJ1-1	CATSREKGATEAFF	TGTGCCACCAGCCGAGAGAAAGGGGCTACTGAAGCTTTCTTT
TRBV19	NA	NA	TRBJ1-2	CASSPGAGNYGYTF	TGTGCCAGTAGCCCTGGGGCGGGGAACTATGGCTACACCTTC
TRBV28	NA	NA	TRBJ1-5	CASSLGQLNQPQHF	TGTGCCAGCAGTTTGGGGCAGCTAAATCAGCCCCAGCATTTT
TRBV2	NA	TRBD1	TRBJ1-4	CASSELGTGGDEKLFF	TGTGCCAGCAGTGAATTGGGGACAGGGGGAGATGAAAAACTGTTTTTT
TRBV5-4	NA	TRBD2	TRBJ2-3	CASSARETGTDTQYF	TGTGCCAGCAGCGCGCGGGAGACTGGCACAGATACGCAGTATTTT
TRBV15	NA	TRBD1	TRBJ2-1	CATSRVGGPYNEQFF	TGTGCCACCAGCAGAGTAGGGGGCCCCTACAATGAGCAGTTCTTC
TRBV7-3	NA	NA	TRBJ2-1	CASSPPGDSRNEQFF	TGTGCCAGCAGCCCCCCCGGTGATAGCCGGAATGAGCAGTTCTTC
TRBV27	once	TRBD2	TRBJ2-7	CASSLYGTSGRAYEQYF	TGTGCCAGCAGTTTATACGGGACTAGCGGGAGGGCCTACGAGCAGTACTTC
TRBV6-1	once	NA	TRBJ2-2	CASSEGGAGGGELFF	TGTGCCAGCAGTGAAGGGGGGGCAGGGGGCGGGGAGCTGTTTTTT
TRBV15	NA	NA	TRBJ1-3	CATSRDIAGYGNTIYF	TGTGCCACCAGCAGAGATATCGCAGGGTATGGAAACACCATATATTTT
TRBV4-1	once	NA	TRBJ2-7	CASSQGRAYEQYF	TGCGCCAGCAGCCAGGGCAGGGCCTACGAGCAGTACTTC
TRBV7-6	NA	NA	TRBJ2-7	CASSMGGGGYEQYF	TGTGCCAGCAGCATGGGGGGCGGGGGCTACGAGCAGTACTTC
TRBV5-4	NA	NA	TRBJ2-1	CASSRDTALAGQEFF	TGTGCCAGCAGCCGGGACACCGCTTTAGCGGGCCAGGAGTTCTTC
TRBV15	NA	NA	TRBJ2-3	CATSRVRGGGTDTQYF	TGTGCCACCAGCAGAGTTCGGGGTGGAGGAACAGATACGCAGTATTTT
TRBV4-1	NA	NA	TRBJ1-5	CASSQDLSRNQPQHF	TGCGCCAGCAGCCAAGATCTGTCGCGGAATCAGCCCCAGCATTTT
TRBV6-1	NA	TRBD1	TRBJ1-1	CASRVTGDPDEAFF	TGTGCCAGCAGGGTAACAGGGGACCCTGATGAAGCTTTCTTT
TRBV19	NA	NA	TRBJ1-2	CASSPDRNVGYGYTF	TGTGCCAGTAGCCCTGACAGGAACGTTGGGTATGGCTACACCTTC
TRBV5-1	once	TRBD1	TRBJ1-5	CASSPGTVSNQPQHF	TGCGCCAGCAGCCCCGGGACAGTTAGCAATCAGCCCCAGCATTTT
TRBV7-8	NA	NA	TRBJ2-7	CASSLGVSSYEQYF	TGTGCCAGCAGCTTAGGCGTGAGCTCCTACGAGCAGTACTTC
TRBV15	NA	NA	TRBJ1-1	CAVLPGENTEAFF	TGTGCCGTACTCCCCGGTGAAAACACTGAAGCTTTCTTT
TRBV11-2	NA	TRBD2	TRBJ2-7	CASSLGWLADSYEQYF	TGTGCCAGCAGCTTAGGGTGGCTAGCGGATTCCTACGAGCAGTACTTC
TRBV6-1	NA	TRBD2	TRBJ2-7	CASSIKREFPHEQYF	TGTGCCAGCAGTATCAAGCGGGAGTTTCCCCACGAGCAGTACTTC
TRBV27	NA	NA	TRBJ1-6	CASTPGQNNSPLHF	TGTGCCAGCACCCCAGGGCAGAATAATTCACCCCTCCACTTT
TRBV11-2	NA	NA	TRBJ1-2	CASSLNPQGSPYGYTF	TGTGCCAGCAGCTTAAACCCACAGGGATCGCCCTATGGCTACACCTTC
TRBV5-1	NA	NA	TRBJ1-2	CASSSTPGDRANYGYTF	TGCGCCAGCAGCTCCACACCGGGGGATAGAGCTAACTATGGCTACACCTTC
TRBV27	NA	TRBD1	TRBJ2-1	CASSLNRGEIKQFF	TGTGCCAGCAGTTTAAACAGGGGGGAAATAAAGCAGTTCTTC
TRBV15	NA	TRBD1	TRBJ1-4	CATSRGQGEEKLFF	TGTGCCACCAGCAGGGGGCAGGGGGAGGAAAAACTGTTTTTT
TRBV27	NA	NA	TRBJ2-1	CASSLTRSSYNEQFF	TGTGCCAGCAGTTTAACCCGGAGCTCCTACAATGAGCAGTTCTTC
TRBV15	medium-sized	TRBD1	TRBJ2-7	CATSNGTGAFLEQYF	TGTGCCACCAGCAACGGGACAGGGGCCTTTCTCGAGCAGTACTTC
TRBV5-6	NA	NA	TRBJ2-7	CASSLRQVSSYEQYF	TGTGCCAGCAGCTTGCGGCAGGTGAGCTCCTACGAGCAGTACTTC
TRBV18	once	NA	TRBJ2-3	CASSPRDSSTDTQYF	TGTGCCAGCTCACCGCGGGACAGCAGCACAGATACGCAGTATTTT
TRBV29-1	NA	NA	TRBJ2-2	CSVAGRRSNTGELFF	TGCAGCGTTGCCGGGAGACGCTCGAACACCGGGGAGCTGTTTTTT
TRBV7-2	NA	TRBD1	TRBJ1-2	CATGTGEMDYTF	TGTGCCACAGGGACAGGGGAGATGGACTACACCTTC
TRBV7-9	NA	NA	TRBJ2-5	CASSFGPGRTTYEQYF	NA
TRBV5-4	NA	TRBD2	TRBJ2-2	CASSLLGSGRNTGELFF	TGTGCCAGCAGCCTACTAGGTAGCGGGCGAAACACCGGGGAGCTGTTTTTT
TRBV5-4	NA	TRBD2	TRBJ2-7	CASSSRLAGKYEQYF	TGTGCCAGCAGCAGTCGACTAGCGGGAAAATACGAGCAGTACTTC
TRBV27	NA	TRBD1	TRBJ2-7	CASSLRQGIYEQYF	TGTGCCAGCAGTCTCCGACAGGGCATTTACGAGCAGTACTTC
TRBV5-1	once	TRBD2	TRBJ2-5	CASRTRASGVETQYF	TGCGCCAGCAGGACTCGGGCTAGCGGAGTGGAGACCCAGTACTTC
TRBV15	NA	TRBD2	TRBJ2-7	CATSGLPFSGETYEQYF	TGTGCCACCAGCGGCTTACCATTTAGCGGGGAGACCTACGAGCAGTACTTC
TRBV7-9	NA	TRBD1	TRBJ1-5	CASSSEDRGVRQPQHF	TGTGCCAGCAGCTCTGAAGACAGGGGGGTACGGCAGCCCCAGCATTTT
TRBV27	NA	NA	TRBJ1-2	CASSLAQNYGYTF	TGTGCCAGCAGTTTAGCACAGAACTATGGCTACACCTTC
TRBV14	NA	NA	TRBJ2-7	CASSQSGPGEQYF	TGTGCCAGCAGCCAATCAGGGCCGGGCGAGCAGTACTTC
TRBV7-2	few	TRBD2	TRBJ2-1	CASSQTSGEYNEQFF	TGTGCCAGCAGCCAGACTAGCGGGGAGTACAATGAGCAGTTCTTC
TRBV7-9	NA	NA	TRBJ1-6	CASSYTREEQDNSPLHF	TGTGCCAGCAGCTACACCAGGGAGGAACAAGATAATTCACCCCTCCACTTT
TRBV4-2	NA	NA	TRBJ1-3	CASSQAGTGNTIYF	TGTGCCAGCAGCCAAGCAGGGACTGGAAACACCATATATTTT
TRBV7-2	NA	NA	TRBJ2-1	CASSLVFSGSSYNEQFF	TGTGCCAGCAGCTTAGTTTTTAGCGGCAGCTCCTACAATGAGCAGTTCTTC